The entry below describes one T cell receptor (beta chain). Antigen unknown. This entry comes from a study of Graves' ophthalmopathy and Graves' hyperthyroidism. Hyperthyroidism cases were recent diagnoses of under 2 months' duration in people aged 18 to 65. The diagnostic workup employed clinical symptoms, serum thyroxine, TRAb, thyroid ultrasound and orbital computed tomography. CDR3 regions of TCR beta were amplified from RNA transcripts. HTBI primers served in a first-round RT-PCR, which a second-round multiplex PCR followed. Each CDR3 protein gets one entry after TCRdb re-called the multiplex PCR reads with MiXCR. The data show 1 million to 1.3 million distinct CDR3 sequences, less than 45% seen once. Study-level findings and limits: Both an approximately 68% sensitivity and a roughly 75% specificity characterized the model's predictions of ophthalmopathy progression. In blood, most expanded thyroid clonotypes above 0.001 frequency were also detected.

This TCR derives from an adult man with Graves' hyperthyroidism. Sequenced material: peripheral blood or thyroid tissue (not recorded which).

The CDR3 loop reads CASSLGGGSPWYEQYF. CDR3 nucleotides: TGCGCCAGCAGCCTTGGAGGAGGGAGCCCCTGGTACGAGCAGTACTTC. This chain uses TRBV5-1 with TRBJ2-7; perhaps TRBD2 as D (6 bases). This CDR3 has 16 amino acids. The V and J ends lost 4 bases and 4 bases respectively, with 21 bases between them. Per germline, CDR1 SGHRS and CDR2 YFSETQ.